This T cell receptor (beta chain) stems from a study of blood T cell repertoires in COVID-19. CDR1 is ENHRY and CDR2 is SYGVKD in the germline V gene. The CDR3 sequence is 13 residues long. The V and J ends lost 11 bases and 1 base, in that order; junction bases with no gene match: 5. In the study's own analysis: Reference gene primer amplification gave nucleated cell count estimates. Here immunoSEQ multiplex PCR was the method, and the copy in TCRdb shows in-frame clones only, minus some. The DNA gave D and trimming, while V, J and clone size come from that table. The data show 50,000 to 75,000 clones, 70% to 75% seen once.

The V and J genes are TRBV10-3 and TRBJ1-1; 9 bases match TRBD1. The receptor was derived from a woman between 50 and 59 years old with active or convalescent COVID-19. The sequenced material came from peripheral blood. CDR3 loop: CASEDRGNTEAFF. CDR3 nucleotides: TGTGCCTCCGAGGACAGGGGGAACACTGAAGCTTTCTTT.